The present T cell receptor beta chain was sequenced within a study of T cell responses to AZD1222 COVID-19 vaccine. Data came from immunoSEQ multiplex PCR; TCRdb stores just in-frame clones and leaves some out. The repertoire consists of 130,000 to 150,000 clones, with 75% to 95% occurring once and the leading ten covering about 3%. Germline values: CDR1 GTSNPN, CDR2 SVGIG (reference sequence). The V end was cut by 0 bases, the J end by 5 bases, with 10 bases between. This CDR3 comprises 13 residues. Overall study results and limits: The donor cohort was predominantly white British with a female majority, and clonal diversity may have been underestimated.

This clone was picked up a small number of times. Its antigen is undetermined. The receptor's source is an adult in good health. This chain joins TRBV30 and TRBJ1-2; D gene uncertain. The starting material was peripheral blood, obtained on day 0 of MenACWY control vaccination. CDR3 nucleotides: TGTGCCTGGAGTGTACAAATGGGGTATGGCTACACCTTC. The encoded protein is CAWSVQMGYGYTF.